The 18 T cell receptor beta chains below come from one sample, sequenced in a study of shared clonotypes between healthy human individuals. Measured with immunoSEQ multiplex PCR; TCRdb has only the in-frame clones, and not every one. The table records 1 million to 1.3 million clones, about four fifths of them present only once. Sequenced input: memory CD4+ T cells from PBMCs. Subset meaning: CD45RA-negative fraction. All receptors come from a man younger than 35 in good health. Some clones in this sample may be carry-over from other donors' samples.

V usage is TRBV5-1 and J usage is TRBJ2-1; D unclear. V was trimmed by 0 bases and J by 6 bases, leaving 10 bases between them. The CDR3 is made up of 14 amino acids. Per germline, CDR1 SGHRS and CDR2 YFSETQ. The CDR3 sequence is CASSLAETLNEQFF. In DNA, the CDR3 is TGCGCCAGCAGCTTGGCTGAGACTCTCAATGAGCAGTTCTTC.

On this clone itself: This is likely an artifact of a read error, given a far larger clone one base away. V and J are TRBV11-2 and TRBJ2-1, with 10 nucleotides matching TRBD2. The CDR3 is 13 residues long. Germline V gene sequence: CDR1 SGHAT, CDR2 FQNNGV. The ends lost 5 bases at V and 8 bases at J; junction bases unmatched: 3. The CDR3 nucleotides read TGTGCCAGCAGCCGCGGACTAGCGGATGAGCAGTTCTTC. This codes for CASSRGLADEQFF.

This clone was observed a few times. This chain connects TRBV11-3 to TRBJ2-5; unclear D gene. The J call may be incorrect, as the DNA end agrees better with TRBJ2-7. CDR1 is SGHNT, CDR2 YENEEA, per germline. The CDR3 is 11 amino acids. CDR3 sequence reads: CASSLGPEQYF. CDR3 nucleotide sequence: TGTGCCAGCAGCTTAGGCCCCGAGCAGTACTTC.

J is TRBJ2-2 and V is TRBV11-3; 10 nucleotides line up with TRBD1. The CDR3 loop spans 15 amino acids. The V and J ends lost 4 bases and 6 bases, in that order; junction bases with no gene match: 5. CDR1 SGHNT and CDR2 YENEEA come from the germline V gene. The CDR3 DNA sequence: TGTGCCAGCAGCTCAGGACAGGGGGAGGCCGGGGAGCTGTTTTTT. It is translated as CASSSGQGEAGELFF.

This chain joins TRBV14 and TRBJ2-1, with 7 positions matching TRBD2. Germline loops: CDR1 SGHDN, CDR2 FVKESK. V was clipped by 1 base and J by 7 bases; unmatched bases: 16. This CDR3 has 18 residues. CDR3 region: CASSQVLGAGVSPNEQFF. CDR3 coding DNA: TGTGCCAGCAGCCAAGTTTTAGGGGCGGGAGTCTCTCCGAATGAGCAGTTCTTC. The entire variable domain, with the rest obtained from reference TRBV14 and TRBJ2-1, is as follows: EAGVTQFPSHSVIEKGQTVTLRCDPISGHDNLYWYRRVMGKEIKFLLHFVKESKQDESGMPNNRFLAERTGGTYSTLKVQPAELEDSGVYFCASSQVLGAGVSPNEQFFGPGTRLTVL.

Notes on this clone: Additional DNA sequences in this sample encode the identical CDR3. The genes are TRBV28 and TRBJ2-7, with D unresolved. This CDR3 is 12 amino acids long. The V end lost 5 bases, the J end lost 4 bases, and 9 bases lay between the germline ends. Germline V lookup: CDR1 MDHEN, CDR2 SYDVKM. CDR3 nucleotide sequence: TGTGCCAGCAGTCGACGGTCTTACGAGCAGTACTTC. Translation: CASSRRSYEQYF.

The CDR3 region has the DNA TGTGCCAGCAGTGATCCTAATGAAAAACTGTTTTTT. Protein sequence: CASSDPNEKLFF. This chain joins TRBV28 and TRBJ1-4; D is uncertain. With 5 bases removed from V and 3 bases from J, the gap between germline ends came to 4 bases. The CDR3 consists of 12 residues. Germline lookup yields CDR1 MDHEN and CDR2 SYDVKM.

The chain recombines TRBV30 with TRBJ2-7; D gene ambiguous. The V and J ends lost 1 base and 6 bases respectively, with 7 bases between them. The CDR3 length is 11 residues. The germline gives CDR1 GTSNPN, CDR2 SVGIG (reference sequence). CDR3: CAWSARSEQYF. The CDR3, as DNA: TGTGCCTGGAGTGCTAGGAGCGAGCAGTACTTC.

Details on this clone: In the same sample, other DNA sequences code for this CDR3. This chain connects TRBV14 to TRBJ1-4; D unclear. Trimming removed 4 bases at V and 10 bases at J, with 28 bases between. Germline CDR1 reads SGHDN; CDR2 reads FVKESK. The CDR3 has 18 residues. The CDR3 reads CASSLGKGGPERIGKLFF. The CDR3, as DNA: TGTGCCAGCAGCCTCGGGAAGGGAGGCCCAGAAAGGATCGGAAAACTGTTTTTT.

The J gene is TRBJ1-1, the V gene TRBV2, with 8 bases aligning to TRBD1. V shed 5 bases, J shed 4 bases, and the junction held 12 bases outside the gene matches. This CDR3 is built from 16 residues. Germline V CDR1 and CDR2: SNHLY, FYNNEI. The CDR3 sequence is CASSSLMDRARTEAFF. The CDR3 bases are TGTGCCAGCAGTTCTCTCATGGACAGGGCTCGCACTGAAGCTTTCTTT.

The gene calls are TRBV30 and TRBJ1-5; TRBD1 aligns across 7 bases. This CDR3 spans 15 amino acids. Germline V lookup: CDR1 GTSNPN, CDR2 SVGIG (reference sequence). Trimming cost V 4 bases and J 3 bases; bases outside gene matches: 9. The DNA for the CDR3 is TGTGCCTGGACGGCACAGGGGCACTTCAATCAGCCCCAGCATTTT. This translates into CAWTAQGHFNQPQHF.

V gene TRBV7-6 combines with J gene TRBJ2-1, with 7 positions matching TRBD2. Germline V gene data show CDR1 as SGHVS and CDR2 as FNYEAQ. The CDR3 spans 18 residues. The ends lost 1 base at V and 2 bases at J; junction bases unmatched: 11. This chain's CDR3 is CASSLEDGEGPAYNEQFF. The DNA of the CDR3 is TGTGCCAGCAGCTTAGAGGATGGGGAGGGGCCCGCCTACAATGAGCAGTTCTTC.

There are many counts of this clone. The CDR3 protein is CASSWTRSQETQYF. DNA of the CDR3: TGTGCCAGCAGTTGGACTAGATCGCAAGAGACCCAGTACTTC. This chain joins TRBV11-2 and TRBJ2-5, with TRBD2 matching 7 bases. The J segment lost 2 bases and the V segment lost 6 bases, leaving 6 bases of the junction unmatched. The CDR3 has 14 amino acids. CDR1 and CDR2 from the germline V gene are SGHAT and FQNNGV.

The chain has TRBV11-3 and TRBJ2-1; D is undetermined. Trimming shortened V by 5 bases and J by 0 bases, and 11 bases separated the two germline ends. CDR3 size: 15 residues. Germline lookup yields CDR1 SGHNT and CDR2 YENEEA. The CDR3 DNA follows: TGTGCCAGCAGCGAAAGGCGGAGCTCCTACAATGAGCAGTTCTTC. This translates into CASSERRSSYNEQFF.

This clone appeared a few times. J is TRBJ2-7 and V is TRBV7-2; 10 bases map to TRBD1. The CDR3 contains 16 residues. The ends lost 1 base at V and 3 bases at J; junction bases unmatched: 6. Germline loops: CDR1 SGHTA, CDR2 FQGNSA. CDR3 in DNA: TGTGCCAGCAGCTTAGTGCCGGGACAGGGGATCTACGAGCAGTACTTC. This codes for CASSLVPGQGIYEQYF.

At least ten counts were recorded for this clone. The chain is built from TRBV15 and TRBJ2-5, with D maybe TRBD1 (5 bases). Germline V gene lookup returns CDR1 LNHNV and CDR2 YYDKDF (reference sequence). Trimming cost V 3 bases and J 5 bases, with 10 bases left between them. This CDR3 region has 13 residues. This CDR3 reads CATSSQGGETQYF. The CDR3 DNA sequence: TGTGCCACCAGCAGTCAGGGTGGGGAGACCCAGTACTTC. Combining the CDR3 with reference TRBV15 and TRBJ2-5 gives the whole variable domain DAMVIQNPRYQVTQFGKPVTLSCSQTLNHNVMYWYQQKSSQAPKLLFHYYDKDFNNEADTPDNFQSRRPNTSFCFLDIRSPGLGDTAMYLCATSSQGGETQYFGPGTRLLVL.

The chain is built from TRBV29-1 and TRBJ1-1; TRBD1 might be the D (5 bases). CDR1 SQVTM and CDR2 ANQGSEA come from the germline V gene. The V end was cut by 7 bases, the J end by 5 bases, with 11 bases between. CDR3 length equals 11 residues. The DNA of the CDR3 is TGCAGCGGAGGACACTCTACTGAAGCTTTCTTT. This translates into CSGGHSTEAFF.

V usage is TRBV28 and J usage is TRBJ2-1, with 10 bases fitting TRBD2. Germline CDR1 MDHEN, CDR2 SYDVKM. V lost 4 bases to trimming and J lost 5 bases; unmatched junction nucleotides: 5. The CDR3 runs to 15 residues. CDR3 sequence reads: CASSYLAGVDNEQFF. In DNA, the CDR3 is TGTGCCAGCAGTTACCTAGCGGGAGTCGACAATGAGCAGTTCTTC.